A single sample gave rise to the 26 T cell receptor beta chains below, sequenced in a study of T cell responses to AZD1222 COVID-19 vaccine. Assay used: immunoSEQ multiplex PCR; TCRdb lists only in-frame clones, some missing. The sample has about 160,000 clones, 75% to 90% seen once. Sequenced material: peripheral blood, taken on day 0 of AZD1222 vaccination. The receptor source for this set is an adult in good health.

This clone occurred a few times. The rearrangement uses TRBV6-5 and TRBJ2-5; no clear D. The CDR3 has 16 residues. Germline assignment: CDR1 MNHEY and CDR2 SVGAGI. Between the trimmed V and J ends, which lost 0 bases and 5 bases, there was a span of 16 bases. The CDR3 DNA sequence: TGTGCCAGCAGTTACTCCAGGACGGGCGTATTCGAGACCCAGTACTTC. It specifies CASSYSRTGVFETQYF.

The V call is TRBV19, the J call TRBJ2-2, with 14 bases matching TRBD2. V dropped 7 bases and J dropped 4; count of bases not matched to a gene: 8. The germline gives CDR1 LNHDA, CDR2 SQIVND (reference sequence). CDR3 length equals 17 residues. CDR3 loop: CASKPGLAGVLTGELFF. Written as DNA, the CDR3 is TGTGCCAGTAAGCCGGGACTAGCGGGGGTTCTCACCGGGGAGCTGTTTTTT.

The rearrangement uses TRBV19 and TRBJ2-2; 7 bases are shared with TRBD1. The CDR3 length is 16 residues. J lost 8 bases, V lost 7 bases, and 16 bases had no gene match. Germline CDR1 reads LNHDA; CDR2 reads SQIVND (reference sequence). CDR3 bases: TGTGCCAGTACGGATTATCCTGCAGGGGACAGAGGGGAGCTGTTTTTT. Translation: CASTDYPAGDRGELFF.

J is TRBJ1-5 and V is TRBV4-1; TRBD1 matches 8 bases. J lost 1 base, V lost 1 base, and 0 bases had no gene match. CDR1 MGHRA and CDR2 YSYEKL come from the germline V gene. The CDR3 is made up of 15 amino acids. CDR3 loop: CASSQGQGSNQPQHF. Written as DNA, the CDR3 is TGCGCCAGCAGCCAAGGACAGGGGAGCAATCAGCCCCAGCATTTT.

This chain uses TRBV7-2 with TRBJ2-7, with no clear D. Germline lookup yields CDR1 SGHTA and CDR2 FQGNSA. The CDR3 extends over 13 amino acids. Trimming took 1 base from V and 3 from J, leaving 7 bases between them. This chain's CDR3 is CASSLDTNYEQYF. The CDR3 DNA reads TGTGCCAGCAGCTTAGATACAAACTACGAGCAGTACTTC.

The rearrangement links TRBV9 to TRBJ2-1; D is ambiguous. CDR3 length: 13 amino acids. Germline assignment: CDR1 SGDLS and CDR2 YYNGEE. The ends were cut back, 0 bases at V and 0 bases at J, with 1 base in the middle. The CDR3 DNA follows: TGTGCCAGCAGCGTAGGCTCCTACAATGAGCAGTTCTTC. Encoded protein: CASSVGSYNEQFF. Using reference TRBV9 and TRBJ2-1 for the parts outside the CDR3, the full variable domain is DSGVTQTPKHLITATGQRVTLRCSPRSGDLSVYWYQQSLDQGLQFLIQYYNGEERAKGNILERFSAQQFPDLHSELNLSSLELGDSALYFCASSVGSYNEQFFGPGTRLTVL.

The gene calls are TRBV7-9 and TRBJ1-4; 7 nucleotides agree with TRBD1. This CDR3 is 17 amino acids long. CDR1 and CDR2 from the germline V gene are SEHNR and FQNEAQ (reference sequence). V shed 3 bases, J shed 4 bases, and the junction held 11 bases outside the gene matches. The DNA for the CDR3 is TGTGCCAGCAGCTTGGCAGTAGCGGGACAGCGTAATGAAAAACTGTTTTTT. Its translation: CASSLAVAGQRNEKLFF.

The chain combines TRBV5-1 with TRBJ1-4; D remains unclear. Trimming shortened V by 4 bases and J by 6 bases, and 19 bases separated the two germline ends. CDR1 is SGHRS and CDR2 is YFSETQ in the germline V gene. CDR3 size: 16 residues. The CDR3 DNA follows: TGCGCCAGCAGCGCCCTTTCGGAAGGCGTTGATGAAAAACTGTTTTTT. Protein sequence: CASSALSEGVDEKLFF.

Written as DNA, the CDR3 is TGTGCCAGCAGCTTGGAACGGCGCTTGGATTCACCCCTCCACTTT. This translates into CASSLERRLDSPLHF. This chain connects TRBV5-4 to TRBJ1-6; no clear D gene. This CDR3 spans 15 amino acids. CDR1 SGHNT and CDR2 YYREEE come from the germline V gene (reference sequence). Between the trimmed V and J ends, which lost 0 bases and 8 bases, there was a span of 12 bases.

This clone has just one count. The rearrangement links TRBV7-6 to TRBJ1-6; 8 bases align to TRBD1. The ends lost 5 bases at V and 7 bases at J; junction bases unmatched: 7. The CDR3 consists of 15 residues. The germline gives CDR1 SGHVS, CDR2 FNYEAQ. The DNA for the CDR3 is TGTGCCAGCAGCACCGGACAGGGAGTGAATTCACCCCTCCACTTT. This translates into CASSTGQGVNSPLHF. Based on the CDR3 plus reference TRBV7-6 and TRBJ1-6, the full variable domain is GAGVSQSPRYKVTKRGQDVALRCDPISGHVSLYWYRQALGQGPEFLTYFNYEAQQDKSGLPNDRFSAERPEGSISTLTIQRTEQRDSAMYRCASSTGQGVNSPLHFGNGTRLTVT.

V is TRBV5-1 and J is TRBJ2-7; D could derive from TRBD1 or TRBD2 (5 bases each). The CDR3 contains 14 residues. Trimming stripped 5 bases from V and 2 bases from J, with 14 bases between. Per germline, CDR1 SGHRS and CDR2 YFSETQ. The DNA of the CDR3 is TGCGCCAGCAGTCCGGGGCAGGGCGCCTACGAGCAGTACTTC. It codes for CASSPGQGAYEQYF.

The gene calls are TRBV10-3 and TRBJ1-1, with D uncertain. Trimming cost V 5 bases and J 10 bases, with 11 bases left between them. CDR1 and CDR2 from the germline V gene are ENHRY and SYGVKD. The CDR3 consists of 11 residues. The CDR3 loop reads CAISPLEVAFF. As DNA, the CDR3 is TGTGCCATCAGTCCTCTAGAAGTAGCTTTCTTT.

The chain carries TRBV6-5 and TRBJ2-7; 11 bases are shared with TRBD1. The CDR3 totals 16 residues. V gave up 3 bases and J gave up 2 bases; unmatched junction bases: 6. From germline, CDR1 is MNHEY and CDR2 SVGAGI. CDR3 DNA sequence: TGTGCCAGCAGTTATGCGCCGGGACAGGGGGCCTACGAGCAGTACGTC. Translation: CASSYAPGQGAYEQYV.

The rearrangement joins TRBV19 to TRBJ2-1; D perhaps matches TRBD2 (5 bases). This CDR3 has 15 amino acids. Germline V gene sequence: CDR1 LNHDA, CDR2 SQIVND (reference sequence). Trimming shortened V by 3 bases and J by 4 bases, and 13 bases separated the two germline ends. CDR3 residues: CASSMSRERYNEQFF. The CDR3 DNA reads as TGTGCCAGTAGTATGTCAAGGGAGAGGTACAATGAGCAGTTCTTC.

The chain recombines TRBV5-4 with TRBJ1-4, with D possibly matching TRBD1 (5 bases). V was trimmed by 2 bases and J by 8 bases, leaving 10 bases between them. This CDR3 contains 13 residues. Germline V gene lookup returns CDR1 SGHNT and CDR2 YYREEE (reference sequence). CDR3 loop: CASSLETEEKLFF. The DNA for the CDR3 is TGTGCCAGCAGCTTAGAGACAGAGGAAAAACTGTTTTTT.

The rearrangement links TRBV7-2 to TRBJ2-2, with 12 bases identical to TRBD2. Looked up from germline, CDR1 is SGHTA and CDR2 is FQGNSA. V lost 5 bases, J lost 6 bases, and 16 bases stayed unmatched. There are 19 residues in the CDR3. The CDR3 nucleotides read TGTGCCAGCAGCCCAACTAGCGGGGGGTACCTTGGGCGAGCCGGGGAGCTGTTTTTT. Translating it yields CASSPTSGGYLGRAGELFF. The full variable domain, completed using reference TRBV7-2 and TRBJ2-2, is GAGVSQSPSNKVTEKGKDVELRCDPISGHTALYWYRQSLGQGLEFLIYFQGNSAPDKSGLPSDRFSAERTGGSVSTLTIQRTQQEDSAVYLCASSPTSGGYLGRAGELFFGEGSRLTVL.

The chain couples TRBV5-3 to TRBJ2-7, with D maybe TRBD2 (6 bases). TRBV5-3 is reported as an ORF; its role is uncertain. The CDR3 is 13 residues long. CDR3 DNA: TGTGGCCTATGGGACTTTAAACCCTACGAGCAGTACTTC. This sequence encodes CGLWDFKPYEQYF.

V is TRBV14 and J is TRBJ2-3; D uncertain. The CDR3 is 13 amino acids. Trimming left V 5 bases short and J 4 bases short, with 10 bases between. CDR1 and CDR2 (germline): SGHDN, FVKESK. The CDR3 is CASSYTMADTQYF. DNA of the CDR3: TGTGCCAGCAGCTATACCATGGCAGATACGCAGTATTTT.

The chain uses TRBV5-6 and TRBJ2-7; 8 positions match TRBD1. CDR1 and CDR2 from the germline V gene are SGHDT and YYEEEE. V shed 2 bases and J 4 bases; nucleotides not matched to a gene: 8. This CDR3 comprises 15 residues. CDR3 protein: CASSFRTGQPYEQYF. CDR3 sequence (DNA): TGTGCCAGCAGCTTTAGGACAGGGCAGCCGTACGAGCAGTACTTC.

V gene TRBV7-4 combines with J gene TRBJ2-7; weak D call: TRBD2 (5 bases). Germline V gene sequence: CDR1 SGHVT, CDR2 SQSDAQ. Deletions cut 7 bases from V and 5 bases from J, with 21 bases between. This CDR3 is 15 amino acids long. DNA of the CDR3: TGTGCCAGCAAGAAGATGAGGGCAGATAATAACGAGCAGTACGTC. Protein sequence: CASKKMRADNNEQYV.

The chain is built from TRBV28 and TRBJ2-7; D unclear. Deletions cut 3 bases from V and 2 bases from J, with 11 bases between. This CDR3 has 14 residues. Germline CDR1 MDHEN, CDR2 SYDVKM. The CDR3 DNA follows: TGTGCCAGCAGTTTGCCCGGCAGTCCCTACGAGCAGTACGTC. Protein: CASSLPGSPYEQYV.

This clone occurred once. The genes are TRBV7-9 and TRBJ2-5, with 8 positions matching TRBD1. Per the germline V gene, CDR1 is SEHNR and CDR2 is FQNEAQ (reference sequence). The CDR3 consists of 12 residues. Germline trimming cut 7 bases from V and 6 bases from J; bases unmatched to any gene: 4. The CDR3 region is CASTDRGQTQYF. CDR3 coding DNA: TGTGCCAGCACCGACAGGGGTCAGACCCAGTACTTC.

The rearrangement joins TRBV4-1 to TRBJ1-2; D is uncertain. Germline V gene lookup returns CDR1 MGHRA and CDR2 YSYEKL. Deletions cut 3 bases from V and 8 bases from J, with 31 bases between. The CDR3 length is 19 residues. The CDR3 loop is CASSHTVSAGFYLHGGYTF. For the CDR3, the DNA is TGCGCCAGCAGCCACACCGTTTCTGCAGGCTTCTACTTGCATGGCGGCTACACCTTC.

The chain uses TRBV10-2 and TRBJ2-2; D remains unclear. Trimming removed 4 bases from V and 4 bases from J, with 7 bases in between. CDR3 length: 13 residues. Germline V CDR1 and CDR2: WSHSY, SAAADI. CDR3 DNA: TGCGCCAGCAGTGCCATCACCACCGGGGAGCTGTTTTTT. Translation gives CASSAITTGELFF.

This sequence joins TRBV25-1 and TRBJ2-2; TRBD1 matches at 7 bases. Germline V gives CDR1 MGHDK, CDR2 SYGVNS. The CDR3 consists of 17 residues. The J segment lost 2 bases and the V segment lost 4 bases, leaving 10 bases of the junction unmatched. The CDR3 protein is CASSGLRDSLNTGELFF. For the CDR3, the DNA is TGTGCCAGCAGTGGGCTACGGGACAGTTTAAACACCGGGGAGCTGTTTTTT.

This rearrangement joins TRBV7-2 to TRBJ2-5; D is perhaps TRBD2 (5 bases). The CDR3 spans 13 residues. Per germline, CDR1 SGHTA and CDR2 FQGNSA. V shed 1 base and J shed 3 bases, with 6 bases lying between them. CDR3 nucleotide sequence: TGTGCCAGCAGCTTAGGAGCGGAAGAGACCCAGTACTTC. Its protein product is CASSLGAEETQYF.